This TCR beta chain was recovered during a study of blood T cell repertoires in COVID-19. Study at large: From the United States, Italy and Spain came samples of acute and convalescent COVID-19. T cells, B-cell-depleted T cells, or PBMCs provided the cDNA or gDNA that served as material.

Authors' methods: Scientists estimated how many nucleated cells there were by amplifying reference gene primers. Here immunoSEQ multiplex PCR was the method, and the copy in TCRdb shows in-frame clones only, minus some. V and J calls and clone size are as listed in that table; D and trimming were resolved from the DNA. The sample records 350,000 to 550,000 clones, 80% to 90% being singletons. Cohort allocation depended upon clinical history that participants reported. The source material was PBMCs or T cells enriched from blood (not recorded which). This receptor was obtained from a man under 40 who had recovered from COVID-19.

The CDR3 coding sequence is TGTGCCAGCAGTGACGGAGCAACTAATGAAAAACTGTTTTTT. It encodes CASSDGATNEKLFF. The chain couples TRBV28 to TRBJ1-4; the D is unclear. Germline V gene lookup returns CDR1 MDHEN and CDR2 SYDVKM. The CDR3 consists of 14 residues. The V gene lost 5 bases and the J gene lost 0 bases, with 7 bases spanning the gap.